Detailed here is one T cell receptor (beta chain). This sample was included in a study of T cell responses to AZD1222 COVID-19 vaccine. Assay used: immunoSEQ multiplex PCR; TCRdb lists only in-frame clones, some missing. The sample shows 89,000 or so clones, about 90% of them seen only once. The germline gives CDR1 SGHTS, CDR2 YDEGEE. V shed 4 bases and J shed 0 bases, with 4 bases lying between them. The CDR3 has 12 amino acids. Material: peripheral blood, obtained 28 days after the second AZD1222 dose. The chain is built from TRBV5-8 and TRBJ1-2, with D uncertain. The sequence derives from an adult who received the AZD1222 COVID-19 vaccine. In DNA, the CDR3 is TGTGCCAGCAGCATAGCTAACTATGGCTACACCTTC. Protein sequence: CASSIANYGYTF. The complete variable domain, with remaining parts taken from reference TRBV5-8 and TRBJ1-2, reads EAGVTQSPTHLIKTRGQQATLRCSPISGHTSVYWYQQALGLGLQFLLWYDEGEERNRGNFPPRFSGRQFPNYSSELNVNALELEDSALYLCASSIANYGYTFGSGTRLTVV.